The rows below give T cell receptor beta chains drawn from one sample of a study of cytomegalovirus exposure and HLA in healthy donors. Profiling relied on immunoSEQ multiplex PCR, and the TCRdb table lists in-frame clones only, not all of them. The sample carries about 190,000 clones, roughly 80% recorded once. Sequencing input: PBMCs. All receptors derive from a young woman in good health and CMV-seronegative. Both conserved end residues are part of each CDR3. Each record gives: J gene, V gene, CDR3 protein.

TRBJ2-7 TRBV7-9 CSSSSRDSYEQYF
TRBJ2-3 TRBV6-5 CASRDRLTDTQYF
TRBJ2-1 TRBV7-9 CASSGLGLKQFF
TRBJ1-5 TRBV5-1 CASRWDKNQPQHF
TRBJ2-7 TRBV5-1 CASSFKRTTGVVDEQYF
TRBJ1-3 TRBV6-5 CASTRGHFGGNTIYF
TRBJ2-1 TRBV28 CASRRTRPSYNEQFF
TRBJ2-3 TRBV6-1 CASSGGTSSTDTQYF
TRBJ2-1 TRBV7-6 CASSFRTGVYNEQFF
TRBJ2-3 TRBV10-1 CASSDISGGTDTQYF
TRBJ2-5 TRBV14 CASSPRGSGGRETQYF
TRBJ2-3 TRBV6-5 CASSLGQGNTDTQYF
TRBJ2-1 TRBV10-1 CASSAGTSGSYNEQFF
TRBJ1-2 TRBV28 CASSLPGLQGLGGYTF
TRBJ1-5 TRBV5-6 CASSSDREAQPQHF
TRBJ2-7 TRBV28 CASSVYRVNLYEQYF
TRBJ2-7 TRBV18 CASSPLGKDSYEQYF
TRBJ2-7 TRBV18 CASSIGLAGSREQYF
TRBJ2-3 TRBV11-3 CASSSPGTETDTQYF
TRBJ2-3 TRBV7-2 CASSSPVGRGSTDTQYF
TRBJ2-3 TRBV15 CATSRTSDTQYF
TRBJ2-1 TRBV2 CASSEAGEQFF
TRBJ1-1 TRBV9 CASSPPRNTEAFF
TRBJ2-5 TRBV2 CATALAGGKETQYF
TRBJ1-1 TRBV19 CASSTRDRVTEAFF
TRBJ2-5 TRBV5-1 CASSLQETQYF
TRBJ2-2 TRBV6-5 CASSHYRTGDRELFF
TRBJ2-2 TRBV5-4 CASSLHPAGGPSGELFF
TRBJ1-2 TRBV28 CASSFLIRQYYGYTF
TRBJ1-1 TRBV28 CASRPGGPEWTEAFF
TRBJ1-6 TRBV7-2 CASSLGQGLNSPLHF
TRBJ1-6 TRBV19 CASSIERHRSYNSPLHF
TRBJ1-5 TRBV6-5 CASSYDRVYQPQHF
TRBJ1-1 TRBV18 CASSPGWGYTEAFF
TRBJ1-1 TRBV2 CASRDRLPNTEAFF
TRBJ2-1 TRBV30 CAWVPGQEYNEQFF
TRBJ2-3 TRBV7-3 CASSLTLASDTQYF
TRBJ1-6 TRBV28 CASRLGTGSSYNSPLHF
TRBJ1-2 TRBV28 CASSSTLRVRGYTF
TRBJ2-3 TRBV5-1 CASSLVSSTDTQYF